This T cell receptor beta chain was sequenced for a study of T cells after posttransplantation cyclophosphamide. Study-level points and caveats: Donor-recipient repertoire similarity was low at 1-2 months, rising over year one. After PTCy, TRB diversity resembled that of CNI/methotrexate controls.

Treatment was busulfan-fludarabine conditioning, a marrow graft, and cyclophosphamide on days +3 and +4. Profiling relied on immunoSEQ multiplex PCR, and the TCRdb table lists in-frame clones only, not all of them. The sample presents 15,000 to 20,000 clones, none singletons. The table lists this clone with many counts. Its antigen remains unidentified. The V gene's germline CDR1 is MGHRA and CDR2 YSYEKL. V lost 1 base to trimming and J lost 3 bases, with 12 bases between them. The CDR3 loop spans 15 amino acids. The chain uses TRBV4-1 and TRBJ1-2, with unresolved D. Here the sequenced sample was PBMCs, taken after allogeneic stem cell transplant with posttransplant cyclophosphamide. The clonotype originates from a female patient in her 30s who received an allogeneic stem cell transplant from a related donor, was CMV-positive, and had no GVHD. Some T cells may have come from the graft donor. The CDR3 DNA sequence: TGCGCCAGCAGCCAAGCCTGGGAGGCAGACTATGGCTACACCTTC. Its protein is CASSQAWEADYGYTF.